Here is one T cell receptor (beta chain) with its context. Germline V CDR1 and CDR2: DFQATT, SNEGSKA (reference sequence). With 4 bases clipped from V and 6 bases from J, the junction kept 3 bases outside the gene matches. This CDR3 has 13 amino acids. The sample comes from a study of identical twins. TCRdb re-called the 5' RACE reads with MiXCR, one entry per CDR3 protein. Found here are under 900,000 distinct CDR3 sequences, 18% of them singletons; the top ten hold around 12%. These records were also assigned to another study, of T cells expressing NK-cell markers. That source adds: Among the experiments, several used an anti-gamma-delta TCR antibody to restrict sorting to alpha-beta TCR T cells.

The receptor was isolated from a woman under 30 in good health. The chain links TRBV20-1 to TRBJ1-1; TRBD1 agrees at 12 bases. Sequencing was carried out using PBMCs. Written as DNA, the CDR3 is TGCAGTGCTACGGGACAGGGGGCCTCTGAAGCTTTCTTT. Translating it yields CSATGQGASEAFF.